Each of the 30 T cell receptor beta chains below was sequenced from the same sample in a study of response to subunit inactivated influenza vaccine. TCRdb reprocessed the RT-PCR reads with MiXCR, giving one entry per CDR3 protein. The table lists fewer than 800,000 distinct CDR3 sequences, 15% to 18% of them singletons, with 11% in the top ten. The starting material was PBMCs from blood, obtained 11 to 12 days after vaccination. The receptors were gathered from a man aged 45-60 years who received an inactivated influenza vaccine.

This clonotype was picked up a small number of times. The rearrangement joins TRBV4-2 to TRBJ2-5, with D possibly matching TRBD2 (5 bases). Between the trimmed V and J ends, which lost 5 bases and 3 bases, there was a span of 19 bases. The CDR3 is made up of 16 amino acids. Germline V CDR1 and CDR2: LGHNA, YNFKEQ. As DNA, the CDR3 is TGTGCCAGCAGCAACCACCCTGCGGGTATTGAAGAGACCCAGTACTTC. Its translation is CASSNHPAGIEETQYF.

The chain recombines TRBV5-1 with TRBJ1-2, with D perhaps matching TRBD1 (5 bases). The CDR3 has 12 residues. Looked up from germline, CDR1 is SGHRS and CDR2 is YFSETQ. V was pared by 6 bases and J by 2 bases, with 8 bases between. CDR3 region: CASKAGNYGYTF. The CDR3 DNA reads TGCGCCAGCAAGGCAGGGAACTATGGCTACACCTTC.

This clonotype occurred a few times. This chain links TRBV5-1 with TRBJ1-1; 10 bases align to TRBD1. The CDR3 sequence is 15 residues long. The V gene end was trimmed by 4 bases and the J gene end by 4 bases; junction bases not matched to a gene: 7. Germline V CDR1 and CDR2: SGHRS, YFSETQ. The CDR3 sequence: CASSLTGGEVTEAFF. The CDR3, as DNA: TGCGCCAGCAGCCTGACAGGGGGCGAAGTCACTGAAGCTTTCTTT. The whole variable domain, filled in from reference TRBV5-1 and TRBJ1-1, reads KAGVTQTPRYLIKTRGQQVTLSCSPISGHRSVSWYQQTPGQGLQFLFEYFSETQRNKGNFPGRFSGRQFSNSRSEMNVSTLELGDSALYLCASSLTGGEVTEAFFGQGTRLTVV.

This clonotype showed up many times. This chain links TRBV20-1 with TRBJ2-7, with TRBD2 as a possible D gene (5 bases). Trimming pared 5 bases from V and 2 bases from J, leaving 10 bases between. CDR1 and CDR2 from the germline V gene are DFQATT and SNEGSKA (reference sequence). The CDR3 totals 12 residues. CDR3 region: CSAPGGTYEQYF. CDR3 DNA sequence: TGCAGTGCTCCCGGAGGAACCTACGAGCAGTACTTC.

This sequence joins TRBV29-1 and TRBJ2-1, with 12 bases identical to TRBD2. The V gene end was trimmed by 3 bases and the J gene end by 1 base; junction bases not matched to a gene: 4. The CDR3 has 16 amino acids. Germline loops: CDR1 SQVTM, CDR2 ANQGSEA. CDR3: CSVEKGLAGSYNEQFF. DNA of the CDR3: TGCAGCGTTGAGAAAGGACTAGCGGGATCCTACAATGAGCAGTTCTTC.

V and J are TRBV14 and TRBJ2-3, with TRBD2 matching over 8 bases. The CDR3 sequence is 16 residues long. Germline V gene sequence: CDR1 SGHDN, CDR2 FVKESK. The junction had 9 bases not matched to a gene; V was cut back by 0 bases and J by 7 bases. The CDR3 coding sequence is TGTGCCAGCAGCCAAGAGGCGGGAGGCCTTCCTTATACGCAGTATTTT. This sequence encodes CASSQEAGGLPYTQYF.

This clonotype was seen repeatedly, ten times or more. The chain combines TRBV21-1 with TRBJ2-5. TRBV21-1 is classified as a pseudogene. The CDR3 sequence is 14 residues long. The CDR3 DNA sequence: TGTGCCAGCAGCAAAGCCCTACATAGGGAGACCCAGTACTTC. Encoded protein: CASSKALHRETQYF.

The chain couples TRBV6-1 to TRBJ1-1, with 7 bases lining up with TRBD1. Germline CDR1 and CDR2: MNHNS and SASEGT. This CDR3 has 14 residues. Losses at the gene ends were 6 bases for V and 7 bases for J; bases not matched to a gene: 11. This CDR3 reads CASRLDLRGREAFF. CDR3 DNA: TGTGCCAGCAGACTAGATTTGAGGGGGCGTGAAGCTTTCTTT.

V and J are TRBV28 and TRBJ2-1, with D maybe TRBD2 (6 bases). V shed 3 bases and J shed 8 bases, with 17 bases lying between them. The germline V gene has CDR1 MDHEN and CDR2 SYDVKM. The CDR3 spans 15 residues. The CDR3 protein is CASSFGGTVSDEQFF. Written as DNA, the CDR3 is TGTGCCAGCAGTTTTGGCGGGACGGTTTCGGATGAGCAGTTCTTC. The complete variable domain, with remaining parts taken from reference TRBV28 and TRBJ2-1, reads DVKVTQSSRYLVKRTGEKVFLECVQDMDHENMFWYRQDPGLGLRLIYFSYDVKMKEKGDIPEGYSVSREKKERFSLILESASTNQTSMYLCASSFGGTVSDEQFFGPGTRLTVL.

The chain joins TRBV5-1 to TRBJ2-7; TRBD1 matches at 8 bases. Germline CDR1 SGHRS, CDR2 YFSETQ. With V trimmed by 6 bases and J by 3 bases, 5 bases remained unmatched. This CDR3 contains 13 residues. CDR3 region: CASTRTGNYEQYF. The DNA for the CDR3 is TGCGCCAGCACCAGGACAGGGAACTACGAGCAGTACTTC.

Comments on this clonotype: A far larger clone is off by one base, so a read error is likely. The V and J genes are TRBV12-3 or TRBV12-4 and TRBJ2-3, with D perhaps matching TRBD1 or TRBD2 (5 bases each). There are 13 residues in the CDR3. The CDR3 reads CASSLGTADTRYF. CDR3 DNA: TGTGCCAGCAGTCTCGGGACCGCAGATACGCGGTATTTT.

Ten or more counts support this clonotype. The V call is TRBV9, the J call TRBJ1-6; D is uncertain. Trimming pared 3 bases from V and 0 bases from J, leaving 13 bases between. CDR1 is SGDLS and CDR2 is YYNGEE in the germline V gene. CDR3 length equals 17 residues. In DNA, the CDR3 is TGTGCCAGCAGCGCAGAGGACGGTGGCTCCTATAATTCACCCCTCCACTTT. Amino acids: CASSAEDGGSYNSPLHF.

The V gene is TRBV7-8, the J gene TRBJ2-1, with a possible D match to TRBD1 (6 bases). The CDR3 is 16 residues long. Germline V gene sequence: CDR1 SGHVS, CDR2 FQNEAQ. V shed 2 bases and J shed 4 bases, with 15 bases lying between them. CDR3 sequence (DNA): TGTGCCAGCAGCTTAAGTCGAGGGGGTCAATACAATGAGCAGTTCTTC. Protein product: CASSLSRGGQYNEQFF.

In this sample, this clonotype turned up a few times. The J gene is TRBJ2-1, the V gene TRBV6-5; no clear D. CDR3 length: 15 amino acids. V dropped 2 bases and J dropped 0 bases, with 8 bases sitting between them. Looked up from germline, CDR1 is MNHEY and CDR2 is SVGAGI. DNA of the CDR3: TGTGCCAGCAGTTACAGAAAGAGCTCCTACAATGAGCAGTTCTTC. Translating gives CASSYRKSSYNEQFF.

V is TRBV6-5 and J is TRBJ1-1; D unclear. Germline CDR1 and CDR2: MNHEY and SVGAGI. V dropped 2 bases and J dropped 8 bases, with 9 bases sitting between them. The CDR3 sequence is 12 residues long. The CDR3: CASSYPGSEAFF. The CDR3 nucleotides are TGTGCCAGCAGTTACCCAGGTTCGGAAGCTTTCTTT.

This chain joins TRBV28 and TRBJ1-1; D gene unclear. The germline CDR1 and CDR2 sequences are MDHEN and SYDVKM. Trimming took off 3 bases at V and 0 bases at J, with 11 bases between the two ends. This CDR3 comprises 15 residues. The CDR3 protein is CASSFYRVLNTEAFF. CDR3 nucleotide sequence: TGTGCCAGCAGTTTCTACCGGGTCCTGAACACTGAAGCTTTCTTT.

This clonotype was recorded a few times. The chain couples TRBV6-1 to TRBJ1-1; D gene ambiguous. Per germline, CDR1 MNHNS and CDR2 SASEGT. CDR3 length: 14 residues. Deletions cut 5 bases from V and 7 bases from J, with 17 bases between. The DNA for the CDR3 is TGTGCCAGCAGTCCGTCCTATTTTGGGATTGAAGCTTTCTTT. Translated, it gives CASSPSYFGIEAFF.

The chain couples TRBV20-1 to TRBJ2-1; D perhaps matches TRBD1 (6 bases). This CDR3 spans 16 amino acids. V gave up 4 bases and J gave up 5 bases, with 21 bases separating them. Germline V lookup: CDR1 DFQATT, CDR2 SNEGSKA (reference sequence). The CDR3 coding sequence is TGCAGTGCTATCGCGACCCGCGCAGGGGAAAACAATGAGCAGTTCTTC. Translated, it gives CSAIATRAGENNEQFF.

The V call is TRBV3-1, the J call TRBJ1-2, with TRBD1 as a possible D gene (6 bases). Trimming shortened V by 0 bases and J by 9 bases, and 17 bases separated the two germline ends. This CDR3 region has 15 residues. From germline, CDR1 is LGHDT and CDR2 YNNKEL (reference sequence). The CDR3 sequence: CASSQDSRGLGRYTF. The CDR3 DNA reads as TGTGCCAGCAGCCAAGATTCCAGGGGACTTGGGCGCTACACCTTC.

This clonotype was picked up a small number of times. V and J are TRBV7-6 and TRBJ2-7; D is undetermined. V lost 5 bases and J 0 bases, leaving 14 bases between the germline ends. CDR1 is SGHVS, CDR2 FNYEAQ, per germline. The CDR3 runs to 15 residues. CDR3 DNA: TGTGCCAGCAGCAGCCGAGTGTCTGACTCCTACGAGCAGTACTTC. Amino acid sequence: CASSSRVSDSYEQYF.

This clonotype appeared a few times. The chain recombines TRBV4-2 with TRBJ1-3; possibly TRBD1 for D (6 bases). The V and J ends lost 0 bases and 6 bases respectively, with 12 bases between them. CDR3 size: 15 residues. The V gene's germline CDR1 is LGHNA and CDR2 YNFKEQ. This chain's CDR3 is CASSQEETGVNTIYF. The CDR3 DNA reads TGTGCCAGCAGCCAAGAGGAGACAGGCGTAAACACCATATATTTT.

This clonotype has more than one count but fewer than ten. The chain joins TRBV30 to TRBJ2-2; 9 bases are shared with TRBD2. The V segment lost 4 bases and the J segment 5 bases; nucleotides outside the gene matches: 5. Germline lookup yields CDR1 GTSNPN and CDR2 SVGIG (reference sequence). This CDR3 is 14 amino acids long. CDR3 region: CAWTSGVTTGELFF. The CDR3 DNA is TGTGCCTGGACTAGCGGGGTTACTACCGGGGAGCTGTTTTTT.

This clonotype turned up a few times. The V gene is TRBV6-1, the J gene TRBJ1-5; 7 nucleotides match TRBD1. CDR3 length equals 16 residues. V lost 5 bases, J lost 2 bases, and 9 bases stayed unmatched. Germline-derived CDR1 and CDR2 are MNHNS and SASEGT. The CDR3 region is CASSQTGSGRNQPQHF. In nucleotides, the CDR3 is TGTGCCAGCAGTCAGACAGGGTCCGGACGCAATCAGCCCCAGCATTTT.

This sequence joins TRBV20-1 and TRBJ2-1, with 11 positions matching TRBD2. The CDR3 totals 14 residues. Germline V gene data show CDR1 as DFQATT and CDR2 as SNEGSKA (reference sequence). Trimming at V came to 3 bases and at J to 7 bases, leaving 5 bases not matched to a gene. CDR3 sequence: CSARDSGRGNEQFF. CDR3 in DNA: TGCAGTGCTAGGGATAGCGGGAGGGGGAATGAGCAGTTCTTC.

In its sample, this clonotype was seen many times. V gene TRBV20-1 combines with J gene TRBJ1-1; TRBD1 matches 10 bases. Germline loops: CDR1 DFQATT, CDR2 SNEGSKA (reference sequence). The V gene end was trimmed by 6 bases and the J gene end by 0 bases; junction bases not matched to a gene: 4. The CDR3 spans 14 residues. The CDR3 reads CSARDRGLNTEAFF. In DNA, the CDR3 is TGCAGTGCCAGGGACAGGGGCCTGAACACTGAAGCTTTCTTT.

The chain carries TRBV28 and TRBJ2-7; no clear D gene. The V end lost 6 bases, the J end lost 6 bases, and 9 bases lay between the germline ends. The CDR3 covers 11 residues. Looked up from germline, CDR1 is MDHEN and CDR2 is SYDVKM. The CDR3 bases are TGTGCCAGCAGCCGAGCCGGCGAGCAGTACTTC. Amino acid sequence: CASSRAGEQYF. Drawing the rest from reference TRBV28 and TRBJ2-7, the complete variable domain is DVKVTQSSRYLVKRTGEKVFLECVQDMDHENMFWYRQDPGLGLRLIYFSYDVKMKEKGDIPEGYSVSREKKERFSLILESASTNQTSMYLCASSRAGEQYFGPGTRLTVT.

The V call is TRBV11-2, the J call TRBJ1-2; D call uncertain. The CDR3 is 13 amino acids. Germline CDR1 SGHAT, CDR2 FQNNGV. Trimming left V 8 bases short and J 5 bases short, with 15 bases between. CDR3 nucleotides: TGTGCCAGCCAAGCGATCCCAACTTATGGCTACACCTTC. Translation: CASQAIPTYGYTF.

In this sample, this clonotype turned up a few times. This chain links TRBV10-3 with TRBJ1-2; the D gene is possibly TRBD1 (5 bases). Trimming removed 2 bases at V and 6 bases at J, with 10 bases between. There are 13 residues in the CDR3. Germline-derived CDR1 and CDR2 are ENHRY and SYGVKD. CDR3 coding DNA: TGTGCCATCAGTGAGACGGGGGTTGATGGCTACACCTTC. It specifies CAISETGVDGYTF.

This chain uses TRBV12-3 or TRBV12-4 with TRBJ1-4; no definite D call. The CDR3 runs 14 residues. V lost 2 bases, J lost 8 bases, and 12 bases lay in between. This chain's CDR3 is CASSLPFRGEKLFF. CDR3 DNA sequence: TGTGCCAGCAGTTTACCCTTTAGAGGGGAAAAACTGTTTTTT.

V and J are TRBV29-1 and TRBJ2-7; D ambiguous. Germline assignment: CDR1 SQVTM and CDR2 ANQGSEA. V was cut by 5 bases and J by 0 bases, with 11 bases left in between. The CDR3 extends over 13 amino acids. In nucleotides, the CDR3 is TGCAGCGTTAGAGGACGGAGCTCCTACGAGCAGTACTTC. It translates to CSVRGRSSYEQYF.